The 27 T cell receptor beta chains reported below all come from one sample, sequenced in a study of T cell changes during pregnancy in multiple sclerosis. The data were produced by immunoSEQ multiplex PCR, yet TCRdb's version contains in-frame clones alone and is incomplete. The sample holds tens of thousands of clones; 91% are singletons and the top ten take over 4.5%. Material: CD8+ T cells from peripheral blood mononuclear cells, obtained before pregnancy. These receptor sequences come from a female donor with multiple sclerosis, enrolled in a pregnancy study.

The rearrangement uses TRBV21-1 and TRBJ1-2. TRBV21-1 is termed a pseudogene. The CDR3 runs to 14 residues. The CDR3 is CASRSFNFDYGYTF. CDR3 sequence (DNA): TGTGCCAGCCGCAGCTTTAACTTCGACTATGGCTACACCTTC.

CDR3 in DNA: TGTGCCAGCAGCCCAAATTCCTACGAGCAGTACTTC. Protein: CASSPNSYEQYF. The chain uses TRBV9 and TRBJ2-7; D gene uncertain. Germline values: CDR1 SGDLS, CDR2 YYNGEE. The CDR3 contains 12 residues. Trimming left V 4 bases short and J 1 base short, with 6 bases between.

The V and J genes are TRBV6-6 and TRBJ1-5; a weak D match, TRBD1 (5 bases). V was trimmed by 10 bases and J by 3 bases, leaving 13 bases between them. The CDR3 contains 13 residues. The germline gives CDR1 MNHNY, CDR2 SVGAGI (reference sequence). CDR3 amino acids: CATTSGINQPQHF. CDR3 bases: TGTGCCACCACGTCAGGGATCAATCAGCCCCAGCATTTT.

V usage is TRBV11-2 and J usage is TRBJ2-1, with unresolved D. The CDR3 runs 12 residues. V was pared by 6 bases and J by 2 bases, with 5 bases between. Germline V CDR1 and CDR2: SGHAT, FQNNGV. DNA of the CDR3: TGTGCCAGCAGTTCCACCTACAATGAGCAGTTCTTC. This translates into CASSSTYNEQFF. Using reference TRBV11-2 and TRBJ2-1 for the parts outside the CDR3, the full variable domain is EAGVAQSPRYKIIEKRQSVAFWCNPISGHATLYWYQQILGQGPKLLIQFQNNGVVDDSQLPKDRFSAERLKGVDSTLKIQPAKLEDSAVYLCASSSTYNEQFFGPGTRLTVL.

This chain uses TRBV19 with TRBJ2-4, with 9 bases fitting TRBD2. With 2 bases clipped from V and 0 bases from J, the junction kept 2 bases outside the gene matches. From germline, CDR1 is LNHDA and CDR2 SQIVND (reference sequence). The CDR3 contains 16 residues. In DNA form, the CDR3 reads TGTGCCAGTAGTATATGGCGGGGGGGAGCCAAAAACATTCAGTACTTC. Residues: CASSIWRGGAKNIQYF. Full variable domain (missing parts from reference TRBV19 and TRBJ2-4): DGGITQSPKYLFRKEGQNVTLSCEQNLNHDAMYWYRQDPGQGLRLIYYSQIVNDFQKGDIAEGYSVSREKKESFPLTVTSAQKNPTAFYLCASSIWRGGAKNIQYFGAGTRLSVL.

The V gene is TRBV6-6, the J gene TRBJ1-1; D is possibly TRBD1 (5 bases). Germline V gene lookup returns CDR1 MNHNY and CDR2 SVGAGI (reference sequence). This CDR3 region has 15 residues. With 5 bases removed from V and 6 bases from J, the gap between germline ends came to 19 bases. The DNA of the CDR3 is TGTGCCAGCAGTAAATTGACAGTGGGGATCCCTGAAGCTTTCTTT. Amino acid sequence: CASSKLTVGIPEAFF.

There are a few counts of this clone. J is TRBJ2-2 and V is TRBV5-1; D not certain. The V and J ends lost 4 bases and 4 bases respectively, with 8 bases between them. From germline, CDR1 is SGHRS and CDR2 YFSETQ. The CDR3 loop spans 13 amino acids. The CDR3 is CASSAPGTGELFF. The CDR3, as DNA: TGCGCCAGCAGCGCCCCGGGCACCGGGGAGCTGTTTTTT.

This clone was seen a single time. The chain recombines TRBV2 with TRBJ1-2; 10 nucleotides align to TRBD1. The V and J ends lost 3 bases and 0 bases, in that order; junction bases with no gene match: 4. Germline V gene lookup returns CDR1 SNHLY and CDR2 FYNNEI. This CDR3 spans 16 amino acids. In DNA, the CDR3 is TGTGCCAGCAGTGAGTGGACAGGGGGATCTAACTATGGCTACACCTTC. This gives the protein CASSEWTGGSNYGYTF. Using reference TRBV2 and TRBJ1-2 for the parts outside the CDR3, the full variable domain is EPEVTQTPSHQVTQMGQEVILRCVPISNHLYFYWYRQILGQKVEFLVSFYNNEISEKSEIFDDQFSVERPDGSNFTLKIRSTKLEDSAMYFCASSEWTGGSNYGYTFGSGTRLTVV.

This chain joins TRBV9 and TRBJ2-1; maybe TRBD2 (5 bases). CDR1 and CDR2 (germline): SGDLS, YYNGEE. V was shortened by 10 bases and J by 4 bases, with 15 bases between the two germline ends. The CDR3 is 13 amino acids. The CDR3, as DNA: TGTGCCTCACAACGCAGCGGTTACAATGAGCAGTTCTTC. Amino acids: CASQRSGYNEQFF.

J is TRBJ1-1 and V is TRBV6-1; 9 nucleotides align to TRBD1. Unmatched junction bases numbered 11, after V lost 7 bases and J lost 5 bases. This CDR3 has 15 residues. Germline CDR1 reads MNHNS; CDR2 reads SASEGT. The CDR3 nucleotides read TGTGCCAGCACCGCTGTCGGGACAGGGCATACTGAAGCTTTCTTT. Its protein is CASTAVGTGHTEAFF.

The CDR3 DNA sequence: TGTGCCAGCAGTTTCCGCCGGGACAGGAGCGTCTATGAGCAGTTCTTC. This codes for CASSFRRDRSVYEQFF. The chain employs TRBV27 and TRBJ2-1; 8 nucleotides agree with TRBD1. Trimming cost V 3 bases and J 8 bases; bases outside gene matches: 12. This CDR3 comprises 16 residues. Germline CDR1 MNHEY, CDR2 SMNVEV (reference sequence).

The chain carries TRBV7-9 and TRBJ1-2; the D is unclear. The CDR3 is 13 residues long. Per the germline V gene, CDR1 is SEHNR and CDR2 is FQNEAQ (reference sequence). Between the trimmed V and J ends, which lost 4 bases and 5 bases, there was a span of 11 bases. CDR3 bases: TGTGCCAGCAGCTCAAGCCTCACTTATGGCTACACCTTC. The encoded protein is CASSSSLTYGYTF.

V usage is TRBV11-2 and J usage is TRBJ1-2, with D hard to call. This CDR3 is built from 14 residues. Deletions cut 5 bases from V and 8 bases from J, with 18 bases between. The germline V gene encodes CDR1 SGHAT and CDR2 FQNNGV. Here the CDR3 reads CASSPPSGGYGYTF. The DNA for the CDR3 is TGTGCCAGCAGCCCCCCCTCCGGAGGGTACGGCTACACCTTC.

This clone was observed a few times. The V gene is TRBV20-1, the J gene TRBJ2-1, with a weak D call TRBD1 (5 bases). Germline CDR1 DFQATT, CDR2 SNEGSKA (reference sequence). Trimming took off 5 bases at V and 10 bases at J, with 12 bases between the two ends. This CDR3 region has 11 residues. DNA of the CDR3: TGCAGTGCTGTCCTCGACAGCGAGCAGTTCTTC. It translates to CSAVLDSEQFF.

This clone has a single count. The chain employs TRBV2 and TRBJ2-1; D may be TRBD1 (6 bases). Germline CDR1 and CDR2: SNHLY and FYNNEI. The length of the CDR3 is 15 residues. With 1 base removed from V and 8 bases from J, the gap between germline ends came to 15 bases. This CDR3 is CASSEGTAILDEQFF. In nucleotides, the CDR3 is TGTGCCAGCAGTGAAGGGACAGCCATACTAGATGAGCAGTTCTTC.

The rearrangement links TRBV5-4 to TRBJ1-2; D unclear. This CDR3 has 15 amino acids. V was shortened by 0 bases and J by 4 bases, with 13 bases between the two germline ends. Germline V gives CDR1 SGHNT, CDR2 YYREEE (reference sequence). The CDR3 protein is CASSLGSSQLYGYTF. The CDR3 DNA follows: TGTGCCAGCAGCTTGGGGTCTTCTCAACTCTATGGCTACACCTTC.

This clone was observed a single time. The chain uses TRBV9 and TRBJ2-3, with D possibly TRBD2 on 6 matching bases. Trimming left V 3 bases short and J 6 bases short, with 17 bases between. The CDR3 covers 15 residues. The germline gives CDR1 SGDLS, CDR2 YYNGEE. The CDR3 DNA is TGTGCCAGCAGCGAGGCGGGGACCACGGGGGATACGCAGTATTTT. Its translation is CASSEAGTTGDTQYF.

This clone was seen once. This sequence joins TRBV19 and TRBJ2-7; D is ambiguous. The germline gives CDR1 LNHDA, CDR2 SQIVND (reference sequence). This CDR3 has 16 amino acids. With 7 bases removed from V and 6 bases from J, the gap between germline ends came to 25 bases. CDR3 region: CASTPALGPPPLEQYF. In nucleotides, the CDR3 is TGTGCCAGTACCCCGGCTTTGGGCCCACCCCCGCTCGAGCAGTACTTC.

This chain links TRBV2 with TRBJ2-1, with TRBD2 matching 7 bases. CDR3 length equals 13 residues. Germline lookup yields CDR1 SNHLY and CDR2 FYNNEI. J lost 7 bases, V lost 11 bases, and 11 bases had no gene match. The CDR3 bases are TGTGCCGGACCGTCGAGCGGGGCAAATGAGCAGTTCTTC. It is translated as CAGPSSGANEQFF.

This rearrangement joins TRBV2 to TRBJ2-1; unclear D gene. The CDR3 runs 10 residues. Between the trimmed V and J ends, which lost 7 bases and 7 bases, there was a span of 5 bases. Germline loops: CDR1 SNHLY, CDR2 FYNNEI. The CDR3 region has the DNA TGTGCCAGCATGCGGAATGAGCAGTTCTTC. Amino acid sequence: CASMRNEQFF.

The rearrangement joins TRBV15 to TRBJ2-5, with a tentative D call TRBD1 (6 bases). CDR1 and CDR2 from the germline V gene are LNHNV and YYDKDF (reference sequence). With 6 bases removed from V and 4 bases from J, the gap between germline ends came to 12 bases. The CDR3 loop spans 13 amino acids. The CDR3 region has the DNA TGTGCCACCAGGACAGGCACTTCAGAGACCCAGTACTTC. This sequence encodes CATRTGTSETQYF. The variable domain in full, with the rest retrieved from reference TRBV15 and TRBJ2-5, is DAMVIQNPRYQVTQFGKPVTLSCSQTLNHNVMYWYQQKSSQAPKLLFHYYDKDFNNEADTPDNFQSRRPNTSFCFLDIRSPGLGDTAMYLCATRTGTSETQYFGPGTRLLVL.

The rearrangement links TRBV9 to TRBJ2-3; no definite D call. The V gene lost 2 bases and the J gene lost 2 bases, with 12 bases spanning the gap. The CDR3 extends over 15 amino acids. The germline gives CDR1 SGDLS, CDR2 YYNGEE. The CDR3, as DNA: TGTGCCAGCAGCGTGTCTACCCTACTCACAGATACGCAGTATTTT. Encoded protein: CASSVSTLLTDTQYF.

The gene calls are TRBV11-2 and TRBJ1-5; the D is unclear. V was clipped by 5 bases and J by 1 base, with 12 bases between them. Per germline, CDR1 SGHAT and CDR2 FQNNGV. This CDR3 has 15 residues. The CDR3 loop is CASSREAWSNQPQHF. Here the CDR3 DNA reads TGTGCCAGCAGCAGAGAGGCTTGGAGCAATCAGCCCCAGCATTTT.

V is TRBV19 and J is TRBJ2-7; a possible D gene is TRBD1 (6 bases). Germline CDR1 is LNHDA and CDR2 is SQIVND (reference sequence). The CDR3 covers 13 residues. V shed 0 bases and J shed 6 bases, with 9 bases lying between them. CDR3 DNA sequence: TGTGCCAGTAGTATAGATCTAGGGGGCGAGCAGTACTTC. Its translation is CASSIDLGGEQYF.

The gene calls are TRBV11-2 and TRBJ2-4, with TRBD1 as a possible D gene (6 bases). The ends were cut back, 3 bases at V and 9 bases at J, with 6 bases in the middle. The CDR3 spans 11 residues. In germline, CDR1 is SGHAT, CDR2 FQNNGV. CDR3 amino acids: CASSLTGIQYF. CDR3 DNA sequence: TGTGCCAGCAGCTTGACAGGCATTCAGTACTTC.

The chain carries TRBV5-6 and TRBJ1-1; TRBD1 matches at 9 bases. Germline V gene data show CDR1 as SGHDT and CDR2 as YYEEEE. The CDR3 runs 16 residues. V shed 3 bases and J 0 bases; nucleotides not matched to a gene: 6. CDR3 amino acids: CASSWGTGPMNTEAFF. The CDR3, as DNA: TGTGCCAGCAGCTGGGGGACAGGGCCCATGAACACTGAAGCTTTCTTT.

The chain combines TRBV29-1 with TRBJ1-1, with D possibly TRBD1 on 6 matching bases. This CDR3 spans 15 amino acids. The V end was cut by 3 bases, the J end by 0 bases, with 14 bases between. In germline, CDR1 is SQVTM, CDR2 ANQGSEA. The CDR3 loop reads CSVDPQGVLNTEAFF. Written as DNA, the CDR3 is TGCAGCGTTGACCCACAGGGAGTCTTGAACACTGAAGCTTTCTTT.